The entry below gives a single TCR beta chain sequence along with its context. Data came from immunoSEQ multiplex PCR; TCRdb stores just in-frame clones and leaves some out. There are 60,000 or so clones in the sample; approximately 97% occur only once, and approximately 0.18% lies in the top ten. The entry originates in a study of technical replicates of blood from several donors. Trimming took off 4 bases at V and 2 bases at J, with 7 bases between the two ends. Germline V gene sequence: CDR1 SGHRS, CDR2 YFSETQ. The CDR3 is made up of 14 amino acids. V and J are TRBV5-1 and TRBJ2-6; D gene unclear. This TCR was sampled from a human donor in good health. Sequencing was done on a sample of T cells isolated from PBMCs. DNA of the CDR3: TGCGCCAGCAGCCCCACAGCTGGGGCCAACGTCCTGACTTTC. It is translated as CASSPTAGANVLTF.